The rows below give T cell receptor beta chains drawn from one sample of a study of Graves' ophthalmopathy and Graves' hyperthyroidism. TCRdb called the multiplex PCR reads again in MiXCR, with one record for every CDR3 protein. The sample gives 350,000 to 450,000 distinct CDR3 sequences, around 21% of which show up once; around 3.1% is in the top ten. Sequencing input: peripheral blood. The source is a woman in her late teens or twenties with stable Graves' hyperthyroidism. Both conserved end residues are part of each CDR3. The D gene is left open where the match is weak. Size is stated for part of the rows, as once, few or many counts, or as a class when the clone is expanded.

j_call,v_call,d_call,clone_size,cdr3_nt,cdr3_aa
TRBJ1-1,TRBV30,TRBD1,-,TGTGCCTGGACCTCCGGGACAGGCTACCCCCTGAACACTGAAGCTTTCTTT,CAWTSGTGYPLNTEAFF
TRBJ1-5,TRBV28,-,-,TGTGCCAGCAGTCCCCCCTGGGGCAGGCAAGATCAGCCCCAGCATTTT,CASSPPWGRQDQPQHF
TRBJ2-5,TRBV24-1,-,many,TGTGCCACCAGTGACGCGAGGCAGGGTCAAGAGACCCAGTACTTC,CATSDARQGQETQYF
TRBJ2-2,TRBV9,-,many,TGTGCCAGCAGCGTAGCTGGGGGATACACCGGGGAGCTGTTTTTT,CASSVAGGYTGELFF
TRBJ2-2,TRBV5-1,TRBD2,-,TGCGCCAGCAGCCCGGGACTAGCGGGAGTTACCGGGGAGCTGTTTTTT,CASSPGLAGVTGELFF
TRBJ1-1,TRBV11-2,-,-,TGTGCCAGCAGCAGAGGACTTGAAGCTTTCTTT,CASSRGLEAFF
TRBJ2-2,TRBV20-1,-,-,TGCAGTGCTCGGACGGTGAACACCGGGGAGCTGTTTTTT,CSARTVNTGELFF
TRBJ1-2,TRBV6-1,-,-,TGTGCCAGCAGTGAAGGGGAAAACTATGGCTACACCTTC,CASSEGENYGYTF
TRBJ1-5,TRBV6-1,-,many,TGTGCCAGCAGTGCACGGGACGATCAGCCCCAGCATTTT,CASSARDDQPQHF
TRBJ2-2,TRBV7-9,-,-,TGTGCCAGCACCCAATTAGTCTATAACGCCGGGGAGCTGTTTTTT,CASTQLVYNAGELFF
TRBJ2-5,TRBV7-9,-,few,TGTGCCAGCAGCTACCCTAGAGGGGGGTCCCAAGAGACCCAGTACTTC,CASSYPRGGSQETQYF
TRBJ1-2,TRBV12-3/TRBV12-4,-,-,TGTGCCAGCAGCCGGGACGCCTATGGCTACACCTTC,CASSRDAYGYTF
TRBJ2-5,TRBV10-3,-,-,TGTGCCATCAGTGAGTCGACTTGGGGACAAGAGACCCAGTACTTC,CAISESTWGQETQYF
TRBJ1-5,TRBV6-2/TRBV6-3,-,many,TGTGCCAGCAGTTCACGGGGGGCCAGGGGCAATCAGCCCCAGCATTTT,CASSSRGARGNQPQHF
TRBJ2-7,TRBV28,-,many,TGTGCCAGCAGTTCGGGGGTGACAGGGTTTAGCTACGAGCAGTACTTC,CASSSGVTGFSYEQYF
TRBJ1-2,TRBV2,-,once,TGTGCCAGCAGTGTGGGAGGACAGAGCTATGGCTACACCTTC,CASSVGGQSYGYTF
TRBJ2-4,TRBV11-2,-,many,TGTGCCAGCAGCTTAGGTCGTTCACAGGGGAGGTGGAAAAACATTCAGTACTTC,CASSLGRSQGRWKNIQYF
TRBJ1-2,TRBV18,-,many,TGTGCCAGCTCACCGCTACAGGGATCAACGAATGGCTACACCTTC,CASSPLQGSTNGYTF
TRBJ2-2,TRBV5-1,TRBD1,few,TGCGCCAGCAGCAGGGAGGCAGGGGGCTTCACCGGGGAGCTGTTTTTT,CASSREAGGFTGELFF
TRBJ2-7,TRBV2,-,many,TGTGCCAGCAGTGAAGCGGCTAGAGAGGGCGAGCAGTACTTC,CASSEAAREGEQYF
TRBJ2-7,TRBV30,TRBD1,-,TGTGCCTGGGACAGGGGTCCCTACGAGCAGTACTTC,CAWDRGPYEQYF
TRBJ1-5,TRBV12-3/TRBV12-4,-,-,TGTGCCAGCAGCTGGGACGGAAATCGGCCCCAGCATTTT,CASSWDGNRPQHF
TRBJ2-2,TRBV12-3/TRBV12-4,TRBD1,few,TGTGCCAGCAGTTTCCGGACAGGGCCCGGCACCGGGGAGCTGTTTTTT,CASSFRTGPGTGELFF
TRBJ2-7,TRBV20-1,-,many,TGCAGTGCTAGAGGAGAGAGGGGGGCAATATCCTACGAGCAGTACTTC,CSARGERGAISYEQYF
TRBJ1-2,TRBV10-3,-,many,TGTGCCATCGGGACCTATGGCTACACCTTC,CAIGTYGYTF
TRBJ2-2,TRBV15,TRBD1,many,TGTGCCACCAGCAGAGATGACAGGGTTGGAGCCGGGGAGCTGTTTTTT,CATSRDDRVGAGELFF
TRBJ2-2,TRBV6-1,-,-,TGTACCAGCAGGCCGACGAACACCGGGGAGCTGTTTTTT,CTSRPTNTGELFF
TRBJ2-5,TRBV9,TRBD2,many,TGTGCCAGCAGCGTAGGAGCGGGAGGCCAGTCCGGGGAGACCCAGTACTTC,CASSVGAGGQSGETQYF
TRBJ1-6,TRBV6-2/TRBV6-3,-,few,TGTGCCAGCAGTTACGAGCCGGACAGCTATAATTCACCCCTCCACTTT,CASSYEPDSYNSPLHF